A selection of T cell receptor beta chains follows, all from one sample in a study of technical replicates of blood from a few donors. Sequencing used immunoSEQ multiplex PCR; TCRdb keeps in-frame clones, though not all of them. Of about 82,000 clones listed, around 96% are singletons. Sequenced sample: T cells isolated from PBMCs. These TCRs come from a human donor in good health. CDR3s include the opening cysteine and the closing phenylalanine or tryptophan. The D gene is left open where the match is weak. Clone size is given for some rows only: seen once, a few or many times, or a class if the clone is expanded.

v_gene	j_gene	d_gene	abundance	CDR3nt	CDR3aa
TRBV29-1	TRBJ1-2	NA	NA	TGCAGCGTTGAAGGCGAATATGGCTACACCTTC	CSVEGEYGYTF
TRBV13	TRBJ2-7	NA	NA	TGTGCCAGCAGCCAGGACTCGTCCTCCTACGAGCAGTACTTC	CASSQDSSSYEQYF
TRBV2	TRBJ2-1	NA	medium-sized	TGTGCCAGCAGTGTGACTTCCTACAATGAGCAGTTCTTC	CASSVTSYNEQFF
TRBV6-5	TRBJ1-5	NA	once	TGTGCCAGCAGTCTTACTACAACTCAGCCCCAGCATTTT	CASSLTTTQPQHF
TRBV7-9	TRBJ1-1	NA	once	TGTGCCAGCAGCACAAGTCAGGGCAGGAACACTGAAGCTTTCTTT	CASSTSQGRNTEAFF
TRBV5-5	TRBJ2-1	NA	NA	TGTGCCAGCAGCTTGGCCTATCGAGCGGGCGGGTCCGCCGAGCAGTTCTTC	CASSLAYRAGGSAEQFF
TRBV27	TRBJ1-5	TRBD1	NA	TGTGCCAGCAGTGCGGGGACAGGGTCCCATCAGCCCCAGCATTTT	CASSAGTGSHQPQHF
TRBV7-6	TRBJ1-3	NA	NA	TGTGCCAGCAGTATAAGGAGCTCTGGAAACACCATATATTTT	CASSIRSSGNTIYF
TRBV6-1	TRBJ2-6	NA	NA	TGTGCCAGCATTAACTCTGGGGCCAACGTCCTGACTTTC	CASINSGANVLTF
TRBV30	TRBJ2-3	TRBD2	NA	TGTGCCTGGAGTGACGGGAGGGCCTCAGATACGCAGTATTTT	CAWSDGRASDTQYF
TRBV7-6	TRBJ1-3	NA	NA	TGTGCCAGCAGCTTAGTCTACGGGTTTGGAAACACCATATATTTT	CASSLVYGFGNTIYF
TRBV6-6	TRBJ2-3	TRBD2	NA	TGTGCCAGCAGTCGGACTAGCGGGAGGGCCACAGATACGCAGTATTTT	CASSRTSGRATDTQYF
TRBV4-1	TRBJ2-7	NA	NA	TGCGCCAGCAGCAGCCGACAGCCTCGCGAGCAGTACTTC	CASSSRQPREQYF
TRBV2	TRBJ2-2	TRBD2	NA	TGTGCCAGCAGTCTCAGACTAGCGGGAGAAGTCACCGGGGAGCTGTTTTTT	CASSLRLAGEVTGELFF
TRBV10-3	TRBJ2-7	TRBD2	NA	TGTGCCTCGGGGAGGGCGGGAGGCTCCTACGAGCAGTACTTC	CASGRAGGSYEQYF
TRBV15	TRBJ2-3	NA	once	TGTGCCACCAGCAGAGCCCCCCTTACTCCTGGCACAGATACGCAGTATTTT	CATSRAPLTPGTDTQYF
TRBV27	TRBJ2-2	NA	NA	TGTGCCAGCAGTCCCCCTACTATACCAACGCACCGGGAGCTGTTTTTT	CASSPPTIPTHRELFF
TRBV25-1	TRBJ1-2	NA	NA	TGTGCCAGCAGTGAATTTGTAGGAGGGAACTATGGCTACACCTTC	CASSEFVGGNYGYTF
TRBV29-1	TRBJ2-2	TRBD1	NA	TGCAGCGTGATGGACAGGCCCGGGGAGCTGTTTTTT	CSVMDRPGELFF
TRBV5-1	TRBJ2-1	TRBD1	few	TGCGCCAGCAGCCTGGGACAGAGTAATGAGCAGTTCTTC	CASSLGQSNEQFF
TRBV30	TRBJ2-4	TRBD1	NA	TGTGCCTGGAGTGATGACAGGGAAAGGACCAAAAACATTCAGTACTTC	CAWSDDRERTKNIQYF
TRBV9	TRBJ1-1	TRBD1	NA	TGTGCCAGCAGCGTAGGGGGACAGGGGTTTATGAACACTGAAGCTTTCTTT	CASSVGGQGFMNTEAFF
TRBV5-1	TRBJ2-5	NA	NA	TGCGCCAGCAGCCCGGCGGCGCAAGAGACCCAGTACTTC	CASSPAAQETQYF
TRBV28	TRBJ1-1	NA	NA	TGTGCCAGCAGTTCATCCTTGCAGGCAAGAAACACTGAAGCTTTCTTT	CASSSSLQARNTEAFF
TRBV5-6	TRBJ2-7	TRBD2	NA	TGTGCCAGCACCCGGGACTACTCCTCCTACGAGCAGTACTTC	CASTRDYSSYEQYF
TRBV6-1	TRBJ2-2	TRBD1	NA	TGTGCCAGCAGTGAAAGGGGGCACACGAACACCGGGGAGCTGTTTTTT	CASSERGHTNTGELFF
TRBV6-1	TRBJ2-7	TRBD1	once	TGTGCCAGCAGTGAGACAGGGGATTCACTCTACGAGCAGTACTTC	CASSETGDSLYEQYF
TRBV9	TRBJ2-1	NA	once	TGTGCCAGCAGCGTAGATATTATCTGGCACAGCTCCTACAATGAGCAGTTCTTC	CASSVDIIWHSSYNEQFF
TRBV11-2	TRBJ1-2	NA	NA	TGTGCCAGCAGCTTAGCCCAGACCCCCGGAGACTATGGCTACACCTTC	CASSLAQTPGDYGYTF
TRBV18	TRBJ2-7	NA	once	TGTGCCAGCTCACGGGCAGGCTACGAGCAGTACTTC	CASSRAGYEQYF
TRBV19	TRBJ1-4	TRBD1	NA	TGTGCCAGTAGTACCACAGGGGGTCTCAAAGAAAAACTGTTTTTT	CASSTTGGLKEKLFF
TRBV7-2	TRBJ2-1	TRBD1	once	TGTGCCAGCAGCTTAGACAGGGGGCCATACAATGAGCAGTTCTTC	CASSLDRGPYNEQFF
TRBV9	TRBJ2-1	TRBD2	NA	TGTGCCAGCAGCTTCCGACTAGCGGAGGTTCCGAGCTCCTACAATGAGCAGTTCTTC	CASSFRLAEVPSSYNEQFF
TRBV30	TRBJ1-2	TRBD1	NA	TGTGCCTGGAGTGGGCAGGGGGTTAAAGCTAACTATGGCTACACCTTC	CAWSGQGVKANYGYTF
TRBV6-5	TRBJ1-1	NA	NA	TGTGCCAGCAGTTTCCCTATGGCTGAAGCTTTCTTT	CASSFPMAEAFF
TRBV28	TRBJ2-1	TRBD2	NA	TGTGCCAGCAGTATACTAGCGGGACGCTACAATGAGCAGTTCTTC	CASSILAGRYNEQFF
TRBV7-9	TRBJ2-1	NA	NA	TGTGCCAGCAGCCCCCCCCCTTTGCGGGCTGGAGCCAACGAGCAGTTCTTC	CASSPPPLRAGANEQFF
TRBV10-3	TRBJ1-1	NA	NA	TGTGCCAAATCCCCGAGAAGCCTGAACACTGAAGCTTTCTTT	CAKSPRSLNTEAFF
TRBV7-8	TRBJ1-1	NA	NA	TGTGCCAGCACCGGGGGTGGCACTGAAGCTTTCTTT	CASTGGGTEAFF
TRBV2	TRBJ2-5	NA	NA	TGTGCCAGCGTTAGGGACTCTGAAGAGACCCAGTACTTC	CASVRDSEETQYF
TRBV4-1	TRBJ1-4	TRBD1	NA	TGCGCCAGCAGCCAAGACAGGGGGCGCGGTGAAAAACTGTTTTTT	CASSQDRGRGEKLFF
TRBV15	TRBJ2-7	TRBD1	NA	TGTGCCACCAGCGGAGACAGGGGACGATACGAGCAGTACTTC	CATSGDRGRYEQYF
TRBV11-2	TRBJ1-2	NA	NA	TGTGCCAGCAGCTTAATCAAAATAACTAGTAAGGGAAAGAATGGCTACACCTTC	CASSLIKITSKGKNGYTF
TRBV10-3	TRBJ2-5	TRBD2	NA	TGTGCCATCAGTAAAGCAGCGGGAGCGTCGGGAGAGACCCAGTACTTC	CAISKAAGASGETQYF
TRBV14	TRBJ1-3	NA	NA	TGTGCCAGCAGCCCCACAGGGACTGGAAACACCATATATTTT	CASSPTGTGNTIYF
TRBV27	TRBJ2-1	TRBD2	NA	TGTGCCAGCAGTTTTCTAGCGGGAACTGAGCAGTTCTTC	CASSFLAGTEQFF
TRBV27	TRBJ2-5	TRBD2	NA	TGTGCCAGCAGCCCGGGACTAGCGAGAGAGACCCAGTACTTC	CASSPGLARETQYF
TRBV7-8	TRBJ1-2	NA	NA	TGTGCCAGCAGCCCCGACAGTCCCGCAATGGTAACCTTC	CASSPDSPAMVTF
TRBV5-1	TRBJ2-3	NA	NA	TGCGCCAGCAGAACAGCCCCTAGCACAGATACGCAGTATTTT	CASRTAPSTDTQYF
TRBV29-1	TRBJ2-7	NA	NA	TGCAGCGTTGAAGGAGGAACCTACGAGCAGTACTTC	CSVEGGTYEQYF
TRBV6-5	TRBJ2-5	TRBD2	NA	TGTGCCAGCAGGGTAGTGGGAGGGGCCCAAGAGACCCAGTACTTC	CASRVVGGAQETQYF
TRBV7-9	TRBJ2-2	NA	NA	TGTGCCAGCACGTCGGCGCAGGGGGGCACCGGGGAGCTGTTTTTT	CASTSAQGGTGELFF
TRBV7-9	TRBJ2-7	TRBD2	NA	TGTGCCAGCAGCTTAGAGATAGCGGGAGGCCTTTTCTACGAGCAGTACTTC	CASSLEIAGGLFYEQYF
TRBV9	TRBJ2-1	TRBD2	NA	TGTGCCAGCAGCATAGGACTAGCCCCGCAGTTCTTC	CASSIGLAPQFF